This entry concerns a single TCR beta chain. Its cognate antigen is unknown. These data come from a study of shared clonotypes between healthy human individuals. In the source study's methods: Sequence data from immunoSEQ were junction-only and lacked quality scores; consequently, filtering differed. Using immunoSEQ multiplex PCR, the repertoire was profiled, and TCRdb retains in-frame clones only, with some absent. The V and J calls and clone size were taken over from that table, and D and trimming were inferred from the DNA. The repertoire holds 850,000 to 1,100,000 clones, with roughly 77% as singletons. General observations from the study: Blood alone was sampled, and tissue repertoires likely differ. The study found lower generation probabilities in non-shared clonotypes than in those shared by all four donors. The donor pool, a small one, limited the genetic and exposure-history diversity represented.

Trimming cost V 1 base and J 2 bases, with 12 bases left between them. In germline, CDR1 is MGHRA, CDR2 YSYEKL. This CDR3 region has 16 residues. Sequencing input: memory CD4+ T cells from PBMCs. Subset here: CD45RA-negative fraction. This TCR was recovered from a man aged 18 to 30 in good health. Some clones in this sample may be carry-over from other donors' samples. The chain recombines TRBV4-1 with TRBJ1-5; tentatively, D is TRBD1 (6 bases). CDR3 sequence (DNA): TGCGCCAGCAGCCAAGTGGGCAGGGGTGGCAATCAGCCCCAGCATTTT. It encodes CASSQVGRGGNQPQHF.